This T cell receptor beta chain was retrieved from a study of cytomegalovirus exposure and HLA in healthy donors. Use of 60 Vbeta and 13 Jbeta primers characterized the PCR. Libraries were prepared by immunoSEQ multiplex PCR; TCRdb keeps only in-frame clonotypes and omits some of them. The sample holds nearly 200,000 clones, around 87% seen once. The length of the CDR3 is 14 residues. Trimming pared 4 bases from V and 12 bases from J, leaving 19 bases between. Germline V gene lookup returns CDR1 SEHNR and CDR2 FQNEAQ (reference sequence). Input material: PBMCs. The receptor was derived from a man aged 30 to 39 in good health and CMV-seronegative. This rearrangement joins TRBV7-9 to TRBJ2-1; D might be TRBD1 (6 bases). As DNA, the CDR3 is TGTGCCAGCAGCTATCACCAACAACAGGGTATGCAGTTCTTC. Translation gives CASSYHQQQGMQFF.